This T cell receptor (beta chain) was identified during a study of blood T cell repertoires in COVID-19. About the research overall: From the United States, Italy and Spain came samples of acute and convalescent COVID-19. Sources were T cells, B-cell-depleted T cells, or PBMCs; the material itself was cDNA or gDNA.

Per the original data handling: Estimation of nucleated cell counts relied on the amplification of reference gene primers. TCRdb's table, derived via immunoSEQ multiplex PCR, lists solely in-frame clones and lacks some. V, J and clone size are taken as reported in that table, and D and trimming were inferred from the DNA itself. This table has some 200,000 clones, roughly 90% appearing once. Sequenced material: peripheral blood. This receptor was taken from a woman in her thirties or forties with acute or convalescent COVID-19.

The DNA of the CDR3 is TGCGCCAGCAGCTTGGATAGCGGGGGGGCCATAGATACGCAGTATTTT. Amino acids: CASSLDSGGAIDTQYF. The J gene is TRBJ2-3, the V gene TRBV5-1, with TRBD2 matching over 11 bases. J was trimmed by 5 bases and V by 0 bases; bases with no gene match: 5. Germline V CDR1 and CDR2: SGHRS, YFSETQ. The CDR3 totals 16 residues.